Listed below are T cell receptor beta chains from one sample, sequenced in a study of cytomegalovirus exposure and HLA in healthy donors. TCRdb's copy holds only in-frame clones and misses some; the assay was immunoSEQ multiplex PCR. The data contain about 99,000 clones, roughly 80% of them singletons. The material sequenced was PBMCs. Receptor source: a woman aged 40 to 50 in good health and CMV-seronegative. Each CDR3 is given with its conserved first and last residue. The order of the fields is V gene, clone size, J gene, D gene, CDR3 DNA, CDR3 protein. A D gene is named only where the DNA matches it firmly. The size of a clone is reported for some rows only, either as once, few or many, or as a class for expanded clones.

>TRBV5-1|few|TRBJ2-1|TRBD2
TGCGCCAGCAGCTTCGGAGGGAGGGACAATGAGCAGTTCTTC
CASSFGGRDNEQFF
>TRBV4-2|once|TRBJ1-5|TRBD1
TGTGCCAGCAGCCAAGATGGGACAGGTCGCAATCAGCCCCAGCATTTT
CASSQDGTGRNQPQHF
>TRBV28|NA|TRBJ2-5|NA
TGTGCCAGCAACGCCCTTAGCGGTTTGTCAGAGACCCAGTACTTC
CASNALSGLSETQYF
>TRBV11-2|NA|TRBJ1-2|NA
TGTGCCAGCAGCTTAAGGCAGGGCTTCTATGGCTACACCTTC
CASSLRQGFYGYTF
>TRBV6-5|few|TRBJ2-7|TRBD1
TGTGCCAGCGTAGGGACAGGAGTTTACGAGCAGTACTTC
CASVGTGVYEQYF
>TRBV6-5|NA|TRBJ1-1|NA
TGTGCCAGCAGAGGTACAGGGTTCAACACTGAAGCTTTCTTT
CASRGTGFNTEAFF
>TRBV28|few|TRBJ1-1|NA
TGTGCCAGCAGCCCTCTAGGGGACAAGAGGCTTTTGAACACTGAAGCTTTCTTT
CASSPLGDKRLLNTEAFF
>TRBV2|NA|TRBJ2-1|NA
TGTGCCACCGAAAGGACAGGGGGCGCCTCAAGCGGGAGGGCCGTAAATGAGCAGTTCTTC
CATERTGGASSGRAVNEQFF
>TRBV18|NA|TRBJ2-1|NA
TGTGCCAGCTCACCCGAATGGACTTACAATGAGCAGTTCTTC
CASSPEWTYNEQFF
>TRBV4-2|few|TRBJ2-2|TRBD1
TGTGCCAGCAGCCACGGGACAGGGGGCGCGGACACCGGGGAGCTGTTTTTT
CASSHGTGGADTGELFF
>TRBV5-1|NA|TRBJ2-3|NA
TGCGCCAGCAGCTTCCACGGAGGAAGCACAGATACGCAGTATTTT
CASSFHGGSTDTQYF
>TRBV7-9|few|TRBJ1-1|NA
TGTGCCAGCAGCTTAATTCGGACAGCCGCTAACCAAGCTTTCTTT
CASSLIRTAANQAFF
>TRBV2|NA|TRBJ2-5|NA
TGTGCCAGCCGGTCAGGGTATATGGAGACCCAGTACTTC
CASRSGYMETQYF
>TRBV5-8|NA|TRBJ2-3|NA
TGTGCCAGCAGCTTGCCCTATATGAGGAACACAGATACGCAGTATTTT
CASSLPYMRNTDTQYF
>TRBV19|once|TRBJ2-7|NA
TGTGCCAGTAGTATTGGGGGCCTGGGGTCCTACGAGCAGTACTTC
CASSIGGLGSYEQYF
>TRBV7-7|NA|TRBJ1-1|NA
TGTGCTAGCAGCCCTATCGCGGGTCCGAACACTGAAGCTTTCTTT
CASSPIAGPNTEAFF
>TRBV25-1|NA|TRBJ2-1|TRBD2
TGTGCCAGCAGTCCCCGGACTAGTCAGGGCGCGGTTGGTGAGCAGTTCTTC
CASSPRTSQGAVGEQFF
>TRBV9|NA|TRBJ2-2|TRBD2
TGTGCCAGCAGCCTTGCTACTAGCGCCGGGGAGCTGTTTTTT
CASSLATSAGELFF
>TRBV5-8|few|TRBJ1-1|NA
TGTGCCAGCACCCGCGGACTAGGGGATGAAGCTTTCTTT
CASTRGLGDEAFF
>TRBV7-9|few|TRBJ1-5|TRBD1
TGTGCCAGCAGCTTAGCGCGGGCAGGGGGGTCAAATCAGCCCCAGCATTTT
CASSLARAGGSNQPQHF
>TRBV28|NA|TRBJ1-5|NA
TGTGCCAGCAGTTTTCACGCAGGGTGGGACAATCAGCCCCAGCATTTT
CASSFHAGWDNQPQHF
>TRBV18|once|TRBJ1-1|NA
TGTGCCAGCTCACCTTCAGGGGAGAGACGGACTGAAGCTTTCTTT
CASSPSGERRTEAFF
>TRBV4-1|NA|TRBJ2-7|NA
TGCGCCAGCAGCCAAGGAGGCCCAAGCTCCTACGAGCAGTACTTC
CASSQGGPSSYEQYF
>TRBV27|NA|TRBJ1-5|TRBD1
TGTGCCACACGGACAGGGCAGAGGCCCCAGCATTTT
CATRTGQRPQHF
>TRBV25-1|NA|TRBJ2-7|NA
TGTGCCAGCAGTGAGTCCAGGCCCTACGAGCAGTACTTC
CASSESRPYEQYF
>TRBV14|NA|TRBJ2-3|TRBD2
TGTGCCAGCAGCCAAGTGGATTTCGGGACTAGCGGGACTAGCACAGATACGCAGTATTTT
CASSQVDFGTSGTSTDTQYF
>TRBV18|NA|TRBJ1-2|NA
TGTGCCAGCTCACCAGACACCCTTTCGGGCTACACCTTC
CASSPDTLSGYTF
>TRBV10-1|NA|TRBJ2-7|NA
TGCGCCAGCAGTGAGTTAGGAGGGCCAAAACGGGACTACGAGCAGTACTTC
CASSELGGPKRDYEQYF
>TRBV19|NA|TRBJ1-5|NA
TGTGCCAGTAGTATCCAAGAGAATCAGCCCCAGCATTTT
CASSIQENQPQHF
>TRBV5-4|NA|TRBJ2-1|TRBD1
TGTGCCAGCAGCCCAGGACAGGGGGCCTACAATGAGCAGTTCTTC
CASSPGQGAYNEQFF
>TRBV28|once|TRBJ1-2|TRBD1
TGTGCCAGCAGTTTGGCAGGGGGGCTTGGCTACACCTTC
CASSLAGGLGYTF
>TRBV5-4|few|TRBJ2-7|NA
TGTGCCAGCAGTCCAGGGGCGGGGGCTGTTTACGAGCAGTACTTC
CASSPGAGAVYEQYF
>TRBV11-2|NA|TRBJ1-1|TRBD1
TGTGCCAGCAAACCCTTAGGGCCCAGGGGGGCTTTCTTT
CASKPLGPRGAFF
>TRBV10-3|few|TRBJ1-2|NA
TGTGCCATCAGTGAAGCCGTTTATGGCTACACCTTC
CAISEAVYGYTF
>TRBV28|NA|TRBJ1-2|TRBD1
TGTGCCAGCAGCCGATCAGACAGGGGGGTCCTCTATGGCTACACCTTC
CASSRSDRGVLYGYTF
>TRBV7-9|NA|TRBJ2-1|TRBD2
TGTGCCAGCAGCGAAATGTCGGCGGGAGATGAGCAGTTCTTC
CASSEMSAGDEQFF
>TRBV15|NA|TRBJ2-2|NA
TGTGCCACCAGCAGAGAGCAGGCCTTGAACACCGGGGAGCTGTTTTTT
CATSREQALNTGELFF
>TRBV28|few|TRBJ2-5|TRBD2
TGTGCCAGCAGTTTTGGACTAGCGGCTGTGGGGACCCAGTACTTC
CASSFGLAAVGTQYF
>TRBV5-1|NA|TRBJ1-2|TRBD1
TGCGCCAGCAGCCCCGGACAGGGAATTTACTCCGGGGACTATGGCTACACCTTC
CASSPGQGIYSGDYGYTF
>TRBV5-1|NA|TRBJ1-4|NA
TGCGCCAGCAGCGCCGGACAGACCAAACTGTTTTTT
CASSAGQTKLFF
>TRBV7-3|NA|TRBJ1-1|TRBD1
TGTGCCAGCAGCTCCGCGACAGGGGGAATCGCTGAAGCTTTCTTT
CASSSATGGIAEAFF
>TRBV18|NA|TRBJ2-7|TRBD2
TGTGCCAGCTCACCCGGGCTAGCGGACTCCTACGAGCAGTACTTC
CASSPGLADSYEQYF
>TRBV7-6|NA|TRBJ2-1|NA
TGTGCCAGCAGCCTGTCCGGGGATATGGACAATGAGCAGTTCTTC
CASSLSGDMDNEQFF
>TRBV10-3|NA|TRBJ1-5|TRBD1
TGTGCCATCAGTGAGGTTAGGGGACAGCCCGTGGGGGAGCCCCAGCATTTT
CAISEVRGQPVGEPQHF
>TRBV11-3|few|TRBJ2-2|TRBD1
TGTGCCAGCAGCTTAGCCCCAGGGACAGAGAACACCGGGGAGCTGTTTTTT
CASSLAPGTENTGELFF
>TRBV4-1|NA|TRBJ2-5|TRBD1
TGCGCCAGCAGCCAGCACGGGACAGGGCAAGAGACCCAGTACTTC
CASSQHGTGQETQYF
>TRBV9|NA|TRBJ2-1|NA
TGTGCCAGCAGCGCGACTTCCGGGACAAACACCTACAATGAGCAGTTCTTC
CASSATSGTNTYNEQFF
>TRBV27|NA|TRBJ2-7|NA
TGTGCCAGCAGTGACACCTACGAGCAGTACTTC
CASSDTYEQYF
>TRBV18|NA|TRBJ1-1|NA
TGTGCCAGCTCACGGGACAAGAACACTGAAGCTTTCTTT
CASSRDKNTEAFF
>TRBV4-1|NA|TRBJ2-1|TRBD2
TGCGCCAGCAGCGGACCGGGACTAGGCTTCAATGAGCAGTTCTTC
CASSGPGLGFNEQFF
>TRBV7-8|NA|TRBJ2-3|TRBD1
TGTGCCAGCAGTTTAGTTGCCGGGACAGTCCTCACAGATACGCAGTATTTT
CASSLVAGTVLTDTQYF
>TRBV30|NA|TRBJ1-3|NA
TGTGCCTGGTCCGGGGGTGACTATTCTGGAAACACCATATATTTT
CAWSGGDYSGNTIYF
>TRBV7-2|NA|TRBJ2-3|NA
TGTGCCAGCAGCTTCGACTATAGCGGACTCACAGATACGCAGTATTTT
CASSFDYSGLTDTQYF
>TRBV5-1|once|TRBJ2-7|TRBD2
TGCGCCAGCAGCACTACCCGACTAGCTGGGGCCTACGAGCAGTACTTC
CASSTTRLAGAYEQYF